The subject of this entry is one T cell receptor (beta chain). The antigen is not known. Isolated RNA was reverse transcribed into cDNA used as the sequencing template. Using immunoSEQ multiplex PCR, the repertoire was profiled, and TCRdb retains in-frame clones only, with some absent. The sample contains about 87,000 clones, 70% to 80% of which appear only once. These data come from a study of CD8+ T cells in alopecia areata. About the study: Among treated patients, oral tofacitinib was administered at 5 to 10 mg twice daily. Study results and caveats: Under tofacitinib, fewer expanded CD8+ clones appeared among the top 100 scalp clones. Normal skin's resident alphabeta T cells are sequenced alongside lesional scalp T cells.

Specified treatment: oral pan-JAK inhibitor, 5-10 mg twice daily. CD4+ and CD8+ T cells were sorted from PBMCs stained for CD3, CD4 and CD8. This CDR3 is 15 amino acids long. The V gene's germline CDR1 is MNHEY and CDR2 SMNVEV (reference sequence). V lost 5 bases, J lost 7 bases, and 6 bases stayed unmatched. The V call is TRBV27, the J call TRBJ2-2; 11 bases fit TRBD1. The origin of this receptor is a human donor with alopecia areata. Sequenced here: CD8+ T cells sorted from blood, sampled at week 44, from a patient treated with tofacitinib. CDR3 nucleotides: TGTGCCAGCAGTATTGGGACAGGGGGTGGCGGGGAGCTGTTTTTT. Encoded protein: CASSIGTGGGGELFF.